These T cell receptor beta chains were read from a single sample in a study of beta chain features in type 1 diabetes. The table came from immunoSEQ multiplex PCR; TCRdb's copy has only in-frame clones and leaves some out. The repertoire includes 330,000 or so clones, around 20% of them detected once, and approximately 0.041% sits in the top ten. Specimen: naive CD4+ T cells from blood. Receptors were obtained from a young woman in good health. CDR3s include the opening cysteine and the closing phenylalanine or tryptophan. The D gene is left open where the match is weak. The size field is filled for only some rows; it gives once, few, many or a size class.

D	size	V	J	CDR3	DNA
-	-	TRBV30	TRBJ2-1	CAWSVKGVLYNEQFF	TGTGCCTGGAGTGTTAAGGGGGTCCTCTACAATGAGCAGTTCTTC
TRBD1	-	TRBV19	TRBJ1-5	CATLDRDDQPQHF	TGTGCCACCCTGGACAGGGACGATCAGCCCCAGCATTTT
-	-	TRBV18	TRBJ2-6	CASSPLASGANVLTF	TGTGCCAGCTCACCTCTAGCCTCTGGGGCCAACGTCCTGACTTTC
-	-	TRBV5-1	TRBJ2-4	CASSQDRKNIQYF	TGCGCCAGCAGCCAAGACAGGAAAAACATTCAGTACTTC
TRBD2	-	TRBV4-1	TRBJ2-5	CASSQRVGLAGEVETQYF	TGCGCCAGCAGCCAACGAGTAGGGCTAGCGGGAGAGGTGGAGACCCAGTACTTC
TRBD1	-	TRBV5-6	TRBJ2-1	CASSELDRAANEQFF	TGTGCCAGCTCGGAACTAGACAGGGCCGCGAATGAGCAGTTCTTC
-	few	TRBV4-1	TRBJ2-5	CASSQLAGQETQYF	TGCGCCAGCAGCCAATTAGCAGGGCAAGAGACCCAGTACTTC
-	few	TRBV29-1	TRBJ2-4	CSVVGRAKNIQYF	TGCAGCGTCGTCGGGAGAGCCAAAAACATTCAGTACTTC
-	few	TRBV7-9	TRBJ2-3	CASSNGLSTDTQYF	TGTGCCAGCAGCAACGGACTGAGCACAGATACGCAGTATTTT
-	-	TRBV2	TRBJ1-1	CASRPLQGKITEAFF	TGTGCCAGCAGACCCTTACAGGGAAAGATCACTGAAGCTTTCTTT
-	-	TRBV30	TRBJ1-2	CAWSVLWTAYGYTF	TGTGCCTGGAGTGTACTCTGGACAGCCTATGGCTACACCTTC
-	-	TRBV7-2	TRBJ2-1	CASSLERNEQFF	TGTGCCAGCAGCTTAGAGCGCAATGAGCAGTTCTTC
TRBD1	-	TRBV5-6	TRBJ2-2	CASSPRQGYTGELFF	TGTGCCAGCAGCCCTAGACAGGGGTACACCGGGGAGCTGTTTTTT
-	few	TRBV30	TRBJ2-3	CASRGTSTDTQYF	TGTGCCAGTCGAGGGACTAGCACAGATACGCAGTATTTT
TRBD2	-	TRBV9	TRBJ2-5	CASSRTMNSGRDTGRRETQYF	TGTGCCAGCAGCCGGACGATGAATAGCGGGAGGGACACGGGTCGTCGGGAGACCCAGTACTTC
-	few	TRBV27	TRBJ1-2	CASSSLDSRAGGYTF	TGTGCCAGCAGTAGCCTGGACAGCCGGGCGGGTGGCTACACCTTC
TRBD1	few	TRBV5-1	TRBJ2-1	CASSLGQGAYNEQFF	TGCGCCAGCAGCCTGGGACAGGGTGCCTACAATGAGCAGTTCTTC
-	-	TRBV30	TRBJ1-2	CAFGLSGEYGYTF	TGTGCCTTTGGACTCTCGGGGGAATATGGCTACACCTTC
-	-	TRBV12-5	TRBJ1-1	CASGLVEGTEAFF	TGTGCTAGTGGTTTGGTGGAGGGCACTGAAGCTTTCTTT
-	-	TRBV27	TRBJ2-1	CASSLTGSSYNEQFF	TGTGCCAGCAGTTTAACGGGGAGTTCGTACAATGAGCAGTTCTTC
-	-	TRBV4-3	TRBJ1-5	CASSQETRGNQPQHF	TGCGCCAGCAGCCAAGAAACTCGGGGCAATCAGCCCCAGCATTTT
TRBD1	few	TRBV18	TRBJ1-1	CASSPTGTGGTEAFF	TGTGCCAGCTCACCAACCGGGACAGGGGGCACTGAAGCTTTCTTT
TRBD2	-	TRBV2	TRBJ2-1	CASTMRTSGTNEQFF	TGTGCCAGCACCATGAGGACTAGCGGAACCAATGAGCAGTTCTTC
TRBD2	few	TRBV10-3	TRBJ2-3	CAISIASGGANTQYF	TGTGCCATCAGCATAGCGAGCGGGGGAGCAAATACGCAGTATTTT
-	-	TRBV5-1	TRBJ2-5	CASSLGGQETQYF	TGCGCCAGCAGCTTAGGCGGCCAAGAGACCCAGTACTTC
-	few	TRBV27	TRBJ2-4	CASSTSGTAVGQQYF	TGTGCCAGCAGTACCTCCGGGACTGCAGTCGGTCAGCAGTACTTC
-	-	TRBV7-9	TRBJ2-1	CASSLERGNEQFF	TGTGCCAGCAGCTTAGAGCGTGGCAATGAGCAGTTCTTC
TRBD2	-	TRBV11-2	TRBJ2-1	CASSYRSGGSNEQFF	TGTGCCAGCAGCTACAGGAGCGGGGGAAGCAATGAGCAGTTCTTC